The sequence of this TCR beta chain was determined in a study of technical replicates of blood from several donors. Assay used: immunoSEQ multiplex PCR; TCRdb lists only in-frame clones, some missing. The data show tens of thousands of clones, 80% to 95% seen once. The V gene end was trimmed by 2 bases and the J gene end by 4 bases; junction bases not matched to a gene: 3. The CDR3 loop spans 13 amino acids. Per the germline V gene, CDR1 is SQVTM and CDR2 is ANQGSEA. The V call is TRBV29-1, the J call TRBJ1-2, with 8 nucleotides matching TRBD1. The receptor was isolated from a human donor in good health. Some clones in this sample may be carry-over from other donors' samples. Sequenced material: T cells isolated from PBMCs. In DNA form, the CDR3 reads TGCAGCGTTGAACATACAGGGGGCTATGGCTACACCTTC. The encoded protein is CSVEHTGGYGYTF.